One sample yielded the 2 T cell receptor beta chains listed below, sequenced in a study of OX40 agonist ivuxolimab in advanced cancers. Using immunoSEQ multiplex PCR, the repertoire was profiled, and TCRdb retains in-frame clones only, with some absent. Of some 33,000 clones listed, approximately 80% are singletons. The source material was CD4+ or CD8+ T cells sorted from blood, sampled in a trial of the OX40 agonist ivuxolimab. Source of these receptors: an adult with an advanced solid tumor such as melanoma, head and neck, liver or kidney cancer.

The CDR3 reads CASSPGLAGGVYEQYF. CDR3 nucleotide sequence: TGTGCCAGCAGCCCCGGACTAGCGGGAGGGGTCTACGAGCAGTACTTC. The chain is built from TRBV7-9 and TRBJ2-7; 15 nucleotides line up with TRBD2. The CDR3 totals 16 residues. The V gene end was trimmed by 5 bases and the J gene end by 3 bases; junction bases not matched to a gene: 5. Germline V gene lookup returns CDR1 SEHNR and CDR2 FQNEAQ (reference sequence).

The CDR3 bases are TGCGCCAGCAGCCTCGGAACAGGGGGTTCCTCTGGAAACACCATATATTTT. This codes for CASSLGTGGSSGNTIYF. The V and J genes are TRBV4-3 and TRBJ1-3, with 8 bases identical to TRBD1. The CDR3 consists of 17 residues. V lost 4 bases to trimming and J lost 0 bases; unmatched junction nucleotides: 8. CDR1 LGHNA and CDR2 YSLEER come from the germline V gene.